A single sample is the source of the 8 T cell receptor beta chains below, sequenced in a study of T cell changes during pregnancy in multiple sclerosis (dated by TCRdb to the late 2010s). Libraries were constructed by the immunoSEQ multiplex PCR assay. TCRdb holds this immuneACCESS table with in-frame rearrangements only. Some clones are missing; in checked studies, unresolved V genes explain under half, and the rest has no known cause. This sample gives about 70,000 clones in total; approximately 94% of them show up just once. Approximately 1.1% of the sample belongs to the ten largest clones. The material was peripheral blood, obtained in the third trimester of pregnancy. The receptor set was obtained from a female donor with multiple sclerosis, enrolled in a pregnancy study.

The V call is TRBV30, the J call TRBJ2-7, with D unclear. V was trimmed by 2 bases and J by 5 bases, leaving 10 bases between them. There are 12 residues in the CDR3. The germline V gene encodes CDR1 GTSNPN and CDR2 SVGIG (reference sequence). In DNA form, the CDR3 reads TGTGCCTGGAGTTACAGTGCCCACGAGCAGTACTTC. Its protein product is CAWSYSAHEQYF.

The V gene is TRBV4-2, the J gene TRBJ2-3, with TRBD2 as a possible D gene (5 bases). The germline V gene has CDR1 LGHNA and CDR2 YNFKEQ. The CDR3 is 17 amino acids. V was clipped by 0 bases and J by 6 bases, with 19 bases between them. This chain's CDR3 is CASSQEVSGALGDTQYF. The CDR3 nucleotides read TGTGCCAGCAGCCAAGAAGTAAGCGGAGCACTAGGGGATACGCAGTATTTT.

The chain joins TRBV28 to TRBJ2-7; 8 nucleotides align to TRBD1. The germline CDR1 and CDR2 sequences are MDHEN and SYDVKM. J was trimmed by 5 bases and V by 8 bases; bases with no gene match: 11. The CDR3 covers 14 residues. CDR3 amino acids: CASGVVDRAHEQYF. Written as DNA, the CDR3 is TGTGCCAGCGGGGTTGTGGACAGGGCTCACGAGCAGTACTTC.

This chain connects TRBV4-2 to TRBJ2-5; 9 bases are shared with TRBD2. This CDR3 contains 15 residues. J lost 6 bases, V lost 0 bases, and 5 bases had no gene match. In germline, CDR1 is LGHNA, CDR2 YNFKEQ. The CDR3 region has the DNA TGTGCCAGCAGCCAAGATCCTAGCGGGATGAAGACCCAGTACTTC. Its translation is CASSQDPSGMKTQYF.

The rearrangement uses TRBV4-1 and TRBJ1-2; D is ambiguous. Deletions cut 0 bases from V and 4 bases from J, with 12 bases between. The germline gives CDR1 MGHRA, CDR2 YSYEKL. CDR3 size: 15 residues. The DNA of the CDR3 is TGCGCCAGCAGCCAAGATCAGAGGGCAGTCTATGGCTACACCTTC. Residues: CASSQDQRAVYGYTF.

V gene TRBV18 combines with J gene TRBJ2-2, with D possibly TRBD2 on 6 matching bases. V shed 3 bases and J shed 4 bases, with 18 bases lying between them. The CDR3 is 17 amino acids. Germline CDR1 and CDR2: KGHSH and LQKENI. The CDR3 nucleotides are TGTGCCAGCTCACCGGTGGAGTTGGGAGCGGGCACCGGGGAGCTGTTTTTT. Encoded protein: CASSPVELGAGTGELFF.

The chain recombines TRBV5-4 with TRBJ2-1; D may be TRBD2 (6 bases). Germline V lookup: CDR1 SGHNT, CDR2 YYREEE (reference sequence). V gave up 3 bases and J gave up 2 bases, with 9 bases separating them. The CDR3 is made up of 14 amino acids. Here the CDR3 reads CASSSGLTYNEQFF. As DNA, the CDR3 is TGTGCCAGCAGCTCGGGACTGACCTACAATGAGCAGTTCTTC.

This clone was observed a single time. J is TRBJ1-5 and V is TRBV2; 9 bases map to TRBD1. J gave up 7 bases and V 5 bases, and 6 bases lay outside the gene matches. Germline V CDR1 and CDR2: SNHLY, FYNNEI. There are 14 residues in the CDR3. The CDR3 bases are TGTGCCAGCAGTTACACAGGGGGCTGGCAGCCCCAGCATTTT. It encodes CASSYTGGWQPQHF.